Listed below are T cell receptor beta chains from one sample, sequenced in a study of shared clonotypes between healthy human individuals. Method: immunoSEQ multiplex PCR; TCRdb's copy keeps in-frame clones and lacks some. The sample records 2,500,000 or so clones, 85% to 95% being singletons. The source material was naive CD4+ T cells from PBMCs. The receptors derive from a young man in good health. Some clones in this sample may be carry-over from other donors' samples. The CDR3 runs from the conserved cysteine through the conserved F or W. The D gene is left open where the match is weak. Only some rows state a clone size, as once, few, many or a class for expanded clones.

abundance	v_gene	j_gene	d_gene	CDR3aa	CDR3nt
-	TRBV7-2	TRBJ1-4	-	CASSSTGSDEKLFF	TGTGCCAGCAGCTCCACAGGGTCGGATGAAAAACTGTTTTTT
-	TRBV13	TRBJ2-2	TRBD1	CASSTGTGNTGELFF	TGTGCCAGCAGCACCGGGACAGGGAACACCGGGGAGCTGTTTTTT
-	TRBV28	TRBJ2-3	-	CASSFRFGGGADTQYF	TGTGCCAGCAGTTTTAGATTCGGGGGTGGAGCAGATACGCAGTATTTT
-	TRBV7-2	TRBJ2-3	TRBD1	CAHTRKGARADTQYF	TGTGCCCACACGCGAAAGGGGGCGCGGGCAGATACGCAGTATTTT
-	TRBV7-8	TRBJ2-7	TRBD2	CASSLAHGGEQYF	TGTGCCAGCAGCTTAGCGCACGGGGGGGAGCAGTACTTC
-	TRBV29-1	TRBJ2-3	TRBD2	CSVETSGSRSYGTQYF	TGCAGCGTTGAAACTAGCGGGAGTAGGAGTTACGGTACGCAGTATTTT
-	TRBV7-2	TRBJ2-7	-	CASSLAAGNEQYF	TGTGCCAGCAGCTTAGCTGCCGGCAACGAGCAGTACTTC
-	TRBV28	TRBJ2-1	-	CASSPGGNYNEQFF	TGTGCCAGCAGTCCGGGGGGCAACTACAATGAGCAGTTCTTC
-	TRBV28	TRBJ1-1	-	CASSFRTEYTEAFF	TGTGCCAGCAGTTTCCGGACGGAATACACTGAAGCTTTCTTT
-	TRBV7-2	TRBJ2-5	-	CASSSTLRETQYF	TGTGCCAGCAGCTCTACACTGCGAGAGACCCAGTACTTC
-	TRBV4-1	TRBJ1-3	TRBD1	CASSQVQGGNTIYF	TGCGCCAGCAGCCAAGTACAGGGGGGAAACACCATATATTTT
many	TRBV5-4	TRBJ2-3	TRBD2	CASSTGLAGVTDTQYF	TGTGCCAGCAGCACCGGACTAGCGGGAGTCACAGATACGCAGTATTTT
-	TRBV5-1	TRBJ2-1	TRBD2	CASSFLAGASYNEQFF	TGCGCCAGCAGCTTCCTAGCGGGAGCTTCCTACAATGAGCAGTTCTTC
-	TRBV10-1	TRBJ2-7	TRBD2	CASSELAGQTYEQYF	TGCGCCAGCAGTGAGTTAGCGGGCCAAACCTACGAGCAGTACTTC
once	TRBV11-3	TRBJ2-5	-	CASSPGLGETQYF	TGTGCCAGCAGCCCCGGACTTGGAGAGACCCAGTACTTC
-	TRBV2	TRBJ1-4	-	CASSGERGEKLFF	TGTGCCAGCAGTGGTGAGCGAGGGGAAAAACTGTTTTTT
-	TRBV7-3	TRBJ2-1	TRBD2	CASSRTSGSLNEQFF	TGTGCCAGCAGCAGAACTAGCGGGAGTCTGAATGAGCAGTTCTTC
-	TRBV15	TRBJ2-1	TRBD1	CATSTDRGPYNEQFF	TGTGCCACCAGCACAGACAGGGGGCCATACAATGAGCAGTTCTTC
-	TRBV4-2	TRBJ2-1	-	CASSQVARNEQFF	TGTGCCAGCAGCCAAGTAGCCAGGAATGAGCAGTTCTTC
-	TRBV4-1	TRBJ1-5	TRBD1	CASSPGQAYSNQPQHF	TGCGCCAGCAGCCCCGGACAGGCGTATAGCAATCAGCCCCAGCATTTT
-	TRBV5-1	TRBJ2-7	-	CASSLDDRFRAYEQYF	TGCGCCAGCAGCCTGGACGACAGGTTCCGAGCCTACGAGCAGTACTTC
once	TRBV23-1	TRBJ1-2	TRBD1	CASNLFLRGFYYGYTF	TGCGCCAGCAACCTCTTCCTCAGGGGGTTCTACTATGGCTACACCTTC
-	TRBV27	TRBJ2-5	TRBD2	CASSPQTSRGETQYF	TGTGCCAGCAGTCCCCAGACTAGCCGTGGGGAGACCCAGTACTTC
-	TRBV19	TRBJ1-2	-	CASSIQFYGYTF	TGTGCCAGTAGTATCCAGTTCTATGGCTACACCTTC
-	TRBV9	TRBJ2-1	-	CASSVSWGDEQFF	TGTGCCAGCAGCGTAAGCTGGGGGGATGAGCAGTTCTTC
-	TRBV7-9	TRBJ2-3	-	CASSPKLSNTDTQYF	TGTGCCAGCAGCCCCAAGTTGTCGAACACAGATACGCAGTATTTT
-	TRBV7-2	TRBJ1-1	TRBD1	CASSFSGGVNTEAFF	TGTGCCAGCAGCTTCTCAGGGGGCGTGAACACTGAAGCTTTCTTT
-	TRBV5-6	TRBJ2-4	-	CASSLPGVKNIQYF	TGTGCCAGCAGCTTACCGGGAGTTAAAAACATTCAGTACTTC
-	TRBV6-5	TRBJ2-5	-	CASSPGVQEAQYF	TGTGCCAGCAGTCCCGGAGTACAAGAGGCCCAGTACTTC
-	TRBV30	TRBJ2-5	TRBD2	CAWRTSGTRETQYF	TGTGCCTGGAGGACTAGCGGGACTCGGGAGACCCAGTACTTC
-	TRBV7-3	TRBJ2-3	TRBD1	CASSPTAQGADTQYF	TGTGCCAGCAGCCCAACCGCTCAGGGGGCAGATACGCAGTATTTT
-	TRBV6-5	TRBJ1-1	-	CASSYFRGSTEAFF	TGTGCCAGCAGTTACTTTCGGGGTTCCACTGAAGCTTTCTTT
-	TRBV28	TRBJ1-3	TRBD1	CASSPWDSSGNTIYF	TGTGCCAGCAGTCCCTGGGACAGCTCTGGAAACACCATATATTTT
-	TRBV4-2	TRBJ1-5	-	CASSPPLHQPQHF	TGTGCCAGCAGCCCCCCCCTTCATCAGCCCCAGCATTTT
-	TRBV28	TRBJ1-4	TRBD1	CASSKQGAGENEKLFF	TGTGCCAGCAGCAAACAGGGGGCAGGAGAGAATGAAAAACTGTTTTTT
-	TRBV7-9	TRBJ1-2	-	CASSLLGGYGYTF	TGTGCCAGCAGCTTATTGGGGGGATATGGCTACACCTTC
-	TRBV9	TRBJ2-5	TRBD2	CASSVGASGVMETQYF	TGTGCCAGCAGCGTAGGAGCTAGCGGGGTCATGGAGACCCAGTACTTC
once	TRBV13	TRBJ2-1	TRBD2	CASSPRPREPHEQFF	TGTGCCAGCAGCCCTAGACCGCGGGAGCCCCATGAGCAGTTCTTC
-	TRBV12-5	TRBJ1-1	TRBD1	CASGLVHDRGQNTEAFF	TGTGCTAGTGGTTTGGTACACGACAGGGGGCAAAACACTGAAGCTTTCTTT
-	TRBV28	TRBJ2-3	-	CASSFRSVNTQYF	TGTGCCAGCAGTTTTCGATCTGTGAATACGCAGTATTTT
-	TRBV20-1	TRBJ2-7	-	CSASGPLGQYF	TGCAGTGCTAGTGGCCCGTTGGGGCAGTACTTC
-	TRBV19	TRBJ1-5	-	CASSSGPQHF	TGTGCCAGTAGTTCCGGGCCCCAGCATTTT
-	TRBV7-3	TRBJ2-2	-	CASSPQSGGELFF	TGTGCCAGCAGCCCGCAAAGTGGGGGGGAGCTGTTTTTT
-	TRBV11-2	TRBJ2-5	-	CASSLRPGQETQYF	TGTGCCAGCAGTTTACGACCCGGCCAAGAGACCCAGTACTTC
-	TRBV7-2	TRBJ1-5	TRBD1	CASNRGGSNQPQHF	TGTGCCAGCAACAGGGGGGGGAGCAATCAGCCCCAGCATTTT